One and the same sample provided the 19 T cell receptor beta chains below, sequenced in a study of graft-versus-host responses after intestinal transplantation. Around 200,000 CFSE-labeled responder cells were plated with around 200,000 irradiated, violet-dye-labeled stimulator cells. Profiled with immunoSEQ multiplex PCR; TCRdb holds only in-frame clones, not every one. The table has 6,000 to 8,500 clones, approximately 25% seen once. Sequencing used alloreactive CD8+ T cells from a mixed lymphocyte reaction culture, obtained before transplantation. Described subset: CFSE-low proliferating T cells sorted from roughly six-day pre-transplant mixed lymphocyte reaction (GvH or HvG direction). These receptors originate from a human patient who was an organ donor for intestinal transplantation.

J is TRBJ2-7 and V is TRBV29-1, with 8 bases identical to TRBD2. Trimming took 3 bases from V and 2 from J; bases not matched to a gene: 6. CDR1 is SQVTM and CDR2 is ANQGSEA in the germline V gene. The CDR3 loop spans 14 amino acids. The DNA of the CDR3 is TGCAGCGTTGATTCCGGGAGGGCTCCCTACGAGCAGTACTTC. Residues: CSVDSGRAPYEQYF.

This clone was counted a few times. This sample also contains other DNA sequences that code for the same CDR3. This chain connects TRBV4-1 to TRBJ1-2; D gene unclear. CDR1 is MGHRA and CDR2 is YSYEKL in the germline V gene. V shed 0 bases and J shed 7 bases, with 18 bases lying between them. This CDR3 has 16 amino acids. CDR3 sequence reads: CASSQEISSLGVGYTF. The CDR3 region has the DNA TGCGCCAGCAGCCAAGAGATATCCAGCCTAGGAGTTGGCTACACCTTC.

CDR3 coding DNA: TGTGCCACCTCGGGACGAGGACTGAACACTGAAGCTTTCTTT. It specifies CATSGRGLNTEAFF. This chain links TRBV7-2 with TRBJ1-1; TRBD1 might be the D (5 bases). V gave up 10 bases and J gave up 0 bases, with 15 bases separating them. The V gene's germline CDR1 is SGHTA and CDR2 FQGNSA. There are 14 residues in the CDR3.

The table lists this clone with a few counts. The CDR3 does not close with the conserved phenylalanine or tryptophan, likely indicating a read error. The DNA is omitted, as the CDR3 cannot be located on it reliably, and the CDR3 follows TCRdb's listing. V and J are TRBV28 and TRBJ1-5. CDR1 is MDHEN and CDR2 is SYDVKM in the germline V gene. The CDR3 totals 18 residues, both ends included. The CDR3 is CASSLTLSGLKINQPQHS.

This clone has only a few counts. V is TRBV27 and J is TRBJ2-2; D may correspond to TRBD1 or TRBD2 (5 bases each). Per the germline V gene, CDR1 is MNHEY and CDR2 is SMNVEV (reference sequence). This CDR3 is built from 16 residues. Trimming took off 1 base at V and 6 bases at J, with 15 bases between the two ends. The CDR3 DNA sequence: TGTGCCAGCAGTTTATTGGGGGTTTTTGGCCCCGGGGAGCTGTTTTTT. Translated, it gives CASSLLGVFGPGELFF.

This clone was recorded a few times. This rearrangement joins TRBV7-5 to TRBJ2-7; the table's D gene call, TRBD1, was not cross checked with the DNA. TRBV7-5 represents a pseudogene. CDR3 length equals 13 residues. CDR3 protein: CASSFLGQHEQYF. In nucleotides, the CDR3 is TGTGCCAGCAGCTTTCTGGGACAGCACGAGCAGTACTTC.

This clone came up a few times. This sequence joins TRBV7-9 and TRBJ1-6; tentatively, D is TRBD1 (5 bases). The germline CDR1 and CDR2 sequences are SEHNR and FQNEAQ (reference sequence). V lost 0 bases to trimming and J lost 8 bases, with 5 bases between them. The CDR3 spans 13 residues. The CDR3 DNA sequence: TGTGCCAGCAGCTTAGCGGGGGATTCACCCCTCCACTTT. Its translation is CASSLAGDSPLHF.

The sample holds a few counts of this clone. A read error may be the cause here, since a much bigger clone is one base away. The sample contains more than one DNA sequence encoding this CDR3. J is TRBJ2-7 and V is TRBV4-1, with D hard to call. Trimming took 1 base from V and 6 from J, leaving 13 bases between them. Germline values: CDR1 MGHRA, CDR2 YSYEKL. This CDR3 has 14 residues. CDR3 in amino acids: CASSQGPGSAEQYF. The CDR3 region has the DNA TGCGCCAGCAGCCAAGGTCCCGGGTCTGCCGAGCAGTACTTC.

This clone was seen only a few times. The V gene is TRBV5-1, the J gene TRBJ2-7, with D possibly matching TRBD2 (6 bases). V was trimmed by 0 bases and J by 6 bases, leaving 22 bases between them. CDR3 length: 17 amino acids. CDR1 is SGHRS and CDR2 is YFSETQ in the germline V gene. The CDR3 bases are TGCGCCAGCAGCTTGGTGGCCAACATACCCCCCGGGGGCGAGCAGTACTTC. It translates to CASSLVANIPPGGEQYF. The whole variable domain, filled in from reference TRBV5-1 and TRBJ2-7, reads KAGVTQTPRYLIKTRGQQVTLSCSPISGHRSVSWYQQTPGQGLQFLFEYFSETQRNKGNFPGRFSGRQFSNSRSEMNVSTLELGDSALYLCASSLVANIPPGGEQYFGPGTRLTVT.

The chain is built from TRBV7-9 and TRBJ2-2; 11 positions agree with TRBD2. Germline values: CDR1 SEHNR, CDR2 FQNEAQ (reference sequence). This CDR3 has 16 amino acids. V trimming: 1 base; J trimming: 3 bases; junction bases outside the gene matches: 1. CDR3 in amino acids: CASSLGTSGYTGELFF. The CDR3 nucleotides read TGTGCCAGCAGCTTAGGGACTAGCGGGTACACCGGGGAGCTGTTTTTT. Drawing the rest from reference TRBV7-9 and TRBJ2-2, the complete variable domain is DTGVSQNPRHKITKRGQNVTFRCDPISEHNRLYWYRQTLGQGPEFLTYFQNEAQLEKSRLLSDRFSAERPKGSFSTLEIQRTEQGDSAMYLCASSLGTSGYTGELFFGEGSRLTVL.

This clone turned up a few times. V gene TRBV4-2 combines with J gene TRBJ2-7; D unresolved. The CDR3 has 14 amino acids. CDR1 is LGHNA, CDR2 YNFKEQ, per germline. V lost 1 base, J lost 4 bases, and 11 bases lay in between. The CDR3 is CASSQVGPEYEQYF. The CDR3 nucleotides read TGTGCCAGCAGCCAAGTGGGCCCGGAGTACGAGCAGTACTTC.

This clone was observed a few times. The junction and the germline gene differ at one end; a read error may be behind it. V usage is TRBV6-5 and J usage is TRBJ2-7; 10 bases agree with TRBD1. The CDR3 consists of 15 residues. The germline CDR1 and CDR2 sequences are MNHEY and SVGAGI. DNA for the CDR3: TGTGCCATCAGTTCAGGGACAGGGGTCTCCTACGAGCAGTACTTC. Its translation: CAISSGTGVSYEQYF.

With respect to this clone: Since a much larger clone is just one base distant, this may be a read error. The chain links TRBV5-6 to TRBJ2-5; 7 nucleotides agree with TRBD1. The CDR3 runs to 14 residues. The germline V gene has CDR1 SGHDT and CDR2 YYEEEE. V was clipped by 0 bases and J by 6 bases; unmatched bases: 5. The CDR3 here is CASSLGAGGQTQYF. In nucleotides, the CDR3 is TGTGCCAGCAGCTTGGGGGCAGGGGGACAGACCCAGTACTTC.

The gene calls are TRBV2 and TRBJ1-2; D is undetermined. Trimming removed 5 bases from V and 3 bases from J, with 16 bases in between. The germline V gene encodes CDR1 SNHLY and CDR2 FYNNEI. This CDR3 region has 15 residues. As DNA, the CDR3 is TGTGCCAGCAGTCGATGGTCTGGAGAGGACTATGGCTACACCTTC. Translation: CASSRWSGEDYGYTF.

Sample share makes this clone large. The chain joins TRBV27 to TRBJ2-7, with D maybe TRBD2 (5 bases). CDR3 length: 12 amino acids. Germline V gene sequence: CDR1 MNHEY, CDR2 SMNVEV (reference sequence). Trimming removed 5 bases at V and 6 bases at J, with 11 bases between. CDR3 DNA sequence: TGTGCCAGCAGTCCAGGACGGGGCGAGCAGTACTTC. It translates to CASSPGRGEQYF.

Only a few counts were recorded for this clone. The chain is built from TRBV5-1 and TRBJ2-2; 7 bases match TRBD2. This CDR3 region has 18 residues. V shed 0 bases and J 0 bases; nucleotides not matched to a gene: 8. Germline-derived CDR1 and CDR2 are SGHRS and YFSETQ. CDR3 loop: CASSLACGSCANTGELFF. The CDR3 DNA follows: TGCGCCAGCAGCTTGGCCTGCGGGAGTTGCGCGAACACCGGGGAGCTGTTTTTT.

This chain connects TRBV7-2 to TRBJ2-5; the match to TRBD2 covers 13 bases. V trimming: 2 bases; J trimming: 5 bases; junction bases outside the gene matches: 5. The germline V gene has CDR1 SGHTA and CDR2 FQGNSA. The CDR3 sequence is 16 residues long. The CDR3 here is CASSLSGLAGLETQYF. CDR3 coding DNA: TGTGCCAGCAGCTTATCGGGACTAGCGGGACTCGAGACCCAGTACTTC.

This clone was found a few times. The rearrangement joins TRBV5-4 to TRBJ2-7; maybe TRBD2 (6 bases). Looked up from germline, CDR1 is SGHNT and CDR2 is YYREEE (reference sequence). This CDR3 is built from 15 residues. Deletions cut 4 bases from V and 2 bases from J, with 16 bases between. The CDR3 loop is CASSQGPGLPYEQYF. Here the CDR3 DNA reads TGTGCCAGCAGCCAAGGCCCGGGACTTCCCTACGAGCAGTACTTC.

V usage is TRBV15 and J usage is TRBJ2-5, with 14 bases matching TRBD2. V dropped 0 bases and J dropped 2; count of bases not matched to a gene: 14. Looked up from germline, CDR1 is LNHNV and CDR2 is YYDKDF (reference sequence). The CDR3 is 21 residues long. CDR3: CATSRDSLGRTSGRMQETQYF. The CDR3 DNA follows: TGTGCCACCAGCAGAGATAGTCTCGGTAGGACTAGCGGGAGGATGCAAGAGACCCAGTACTTC.